These T cell receptor beta chains were read from a single sample in a study of cytomegalovirus exposure and HLA in healthy donors. Measured with immunoSEQ multiplex PCR; TCRdb has only the in-frame clones, and not every one. The sample consists of tens of thousands of clones, around nine tenths of them appearing once. Sequencing used PBMCs. These TCRs come from a boy between 5 and 17 years old in good health and CMV-seronegative. Both conserved end residues are part of each CDR3. D genes are given only for firm matches. Only part of the rows carry a size: once, few, many, or a class if the clone is expanded.

D: TRBD1
J: TRBJ1-6
size: once
length: 15
V: TRBV15
DNA: TGTGCCACCAGCAGTGGGACAGGGGATAATTCACCCCTCCACTTT
CDR3: CATSSGTGDNSPLHF

D: NA
J: TRBJ1-5
size: NA
length: 11
V: TRBV28
DNA: TGTGCCAGCAGCCTCAATCAGCCCCAGCATTTT
CDR3: CASSLNQPQHF

D: TRBD1
J: TRBJ1-2
size: NA
length: 18
V: TRBV19
DNA: TGTGCCAGTAGTGCAAATCCGGGACAGCCTAGTTTTAACTATGGCTACACCTTC
CDR3: CASSANPGQPSFNYGYTF

D: NA
J: TRBJ2-6
size: once
length: 19
V: TRBV19
DNA: TGTGCCAGTACCACCCTTTTTTCCGGGAAAGGGCCTGGGGCCAACGTCCTGACTTTC
CDR3: CASTTLFSGKGPGANVLTF

D: TRBD2
J: TRBJ2-7
size: NA
length: 16
V: TRBV7-9
DNA: TGTGCCAGCAGCGTCAGCGGGGAAGGGCCGACCTACGAGCAGTACTTC
CDR3: CASSVSGEGPTYEQYF

D: NA
J: TRBJ2-2
size: NA
length: 16
V: TRBV11-3
DNA: TGTGCCAGCAGCCACCAGGGGACAACGAACACCGGGGAGCTGTTTTTT
CDR3: CASSHQGTTNTGELFF

D: TRBD2
J: TRBJ2-7
size: NA
length: 14
V: TRBV7-6
DNA: TGTGTCAGCAGCTCGGGACTAGCCTCCTACGAGCAGTACTTC
CDR3: CVSSSGLASYEQYF

D: NA
J: TRBJ2-7
size: NA
length: 19
V: TRBV21-1
DNA: TGTGCCAGCAGCGAAAGGACCGATATATGGGACAGGGATCGATCCGAGCAGTACTTC
CDR3: CASSERTDIWDRDRSEQYF

D: TRBD1
J: TRBJ1-2
size: NA
length: 16
V: TRBV5-1
DNA: TGCGCCAGCAGCGAAACCGGGACAGGGATGGACTATGGCTACACCTTC
CDR3: CASSETGTGMDYGYTF

D: TRBD2
J: TRBJ2-1
size: NA
length: 14
V: TRBV7-3
DNA: TGTGCCAGCAGTTACCAGGGACTAGCGGGAGAGCAGTTCTTC
CDR3: CASSYQGLAGEQFF

D: TRBD1
J: TRBJ1-5
size: NA
length: 17
V: TRBV19
DNA: TGTGCCAGTCTTCCCGCCGGAGACAGGGGGTACAATCAGCCCCAGCATTTT
CDR3: CASLPAGDRGYNQPQHF

D: TRBD1
J: TRBJ1-6
size: NA
length: 15
V: TRBV5-4
DNA: TGTGCCAGCAGCTTCGGGACAGGGGAGACTTCACCCCTCCACTTT
CDR3: CASSFGTGETSPLHF

D: NA
J: TRBJ2-2
size: NA
length: 14
V: TRBV6-1
DNA: TGTGCCAGCAGTGGATTTATTGGAGCCGGGGAGCTGTTTTTT
CDR3: CASSGFIGAGELFF

D: TRBD1
J: TRBJ1-6
size: NA
length: 15
V: TRBV18
DNA: TGTGCCAGCTCACCCCCCGACAGGGGGAATTCACCCCTCCACTTT
CDR3: CASSPPDRGNSPLHF

D: TRBD1
J: TRBJ1-2
size: NA
length: 14
V: TRBV19
DNA: TGTGCCAGTAGCCCGGGACAGAGAGGCTATGGCTACACCTTC
CDR3: CASSPGQRGYGYTF

D: NA
J: TRBJ2-2
size: NA
length: 17
V: TRBV4-3
DNA: TGCGCCAGCAGCCAAGAGGTGAAACGGGGGTCCACCGGGGAGCTGTTTTTT
CDR3: CASSQEVKRGSTGELFF

D: NA
J: TRBJ2-3
size: NA
length: 16
V: TRBV6-5
DNA: TGTGCCAGCAGTTACATCTCTAGCGTTAGCACAGATACGCAGTATTTT
CDR3: CASSYISSVSTDTQYF

D: TRBD1
J: TRBJ1-2
size: NA
length: 15
V: TRBV7-8
DNA: TGTGCCAGCAGCTTTGGGACAGGGGGCAGCTATGGCTACACCTTC
CDR3: CASSFGTGGSYGYTF

D: TRBD2
J: TRBJ2-1
size: NA
length: 16
V: TRBV27
DNA: TGTGCCAGCAGTTCCACGACTAGCGGGGGGGTTACTGAGCAGTTCTTC
CDR3: CASSSTTSGGVTEQFF

D: NA
J: TRBJ2-5
size: NA
length: 13
V: TRBV4-1
DNA: TGCGCCAGCAGCCAAGATAGTGAGGAGACCCAGTACTTC
CDR3: CASSQDSEETQYF

D: NA
J: TRBJ1-1
size: NA
length: 14
V: TRBV7-8
DNA: TGTGCCAGCAGCTCACGCCTAGGAGGGCCTGAAGCTTTCTTT
CDR3: CASSSRLGGPEAFF

D: TRBD1
J: TRBJ2-7
size: NA
length: 14
V: TRBV4-1
DNA: TGCGCCAGCAGCCCGTGGGACAGATCCTACGAGCAGTACTTC
CDR3: CASSPWDRSYEQYF

D: TRBD2
J: TRBJ2-5
size: NA
length: 15
V: TRBV19
DNA: TGTGCCAGTAGCGGACTAGCGGGACTTTGGGAGACCCAGTACTTC
CDR3: CASSGLAGLWETQYF

D: NA
J: TRBJ2-5
size: NA
length: 14
V: TRBV11-1
DNA: TGTGCCAGCAGCTTTGGACAGCCGCAAGAGACCCAGTACTTC
CDR3: CASSFGQPQETQYF

D: NA
J: TRBJ1-4
size: NA
length: 16
V: TRBV4-1
DNA: TGCGCCAGCAGCCAGGGTCCAGGGATCGGGAATGAAAAACTGTTTTTT
CDR3: CASSQGPGIGNEKLFF

D: NA
J: TRBJ2-7
size: few
length: 12
V: TRBV18
DNA: TGTGCCAGCTCACCGCGGGCAAACGAGCAGTACTTC
CDR3: CASSPRANEQYF

D: TRBD2
J: TRBJ2-7
size: NA
length: 15
V: TRBV9
DNA: TGTGCCAGCAGCTACACTAGCGGGGGGTTCTACGAGCAGTACTTC
CDR3: CASSYTSGGFYEQYF

D: NA
J: TRBJ2-7
size: NA
length: 15
V: TRBV7-9
DNA: TGTGCCAGCAGCCGTCCGGGACAAGAACTCTACGAGCAGTACTTC
CDR3: CASSRPGQELYEQYF

D: NA
J: TRBJ2-3
size: NA
length: 12
V: TRBV15
DNA: TGTGCCACCAGCTTGGCCACAGATACGCAGTATTTT
CDR3: CATSLATDTQYF

D: TRBD1
J: TRBJ2-5
size: NA
length: 13
V: TRBV29-1
DNA: TGCAGCGTCCTAACAGGGGCAAAAGAGACCCAGTACTTC
CDR3: CSVLTGAKETQYF

D: NA
J: TRBJ1-5
size: NA
length: 16
V: TRBV7-2
DNA: TGTGCCAGCAGTACACAGGGAAGTGGGAGCAATCAGCCCCAGCATTTT
CDR3: CASSTQGSGSNQPQHF

D: TRBD2
J: TRBJ2-5
size: NA
length: 17
V: TRBV4-3
DNA: TGCGCCAGCAGCCAAGCTTTTAGCGGGGGGGCCTCAGAGACCCAGTACTTC
CDR3: CASSQAFSGGASETQYF

D: TRBD1
J: TRBJ2-5
size: NA
length: 13
V: TRBV19
DNA: TGTGCCAGTAATAGGGACAGCCAAGAGACCCAGTACTTC
CDR3: CASNRDSQETQYF

D: TRBD1
J: TRBJ2-2
size: NA
length: 16
V: TRBV10-3
DNA: TGTGCCATCAGAACCTCCTTGACAGGGGACACCGGGGAGCTGTTTTTT
CDR3: CAIRTSLTGDTGELFF

D: NA
J: TRBJ2-7
size: NA
length: 11
V: TRBV18
DNA: TGTGCCAGTCGGGACTCCTACGAGCAGTACTTC
CDR3: CASRDSYEQYF

D: NA
J: TRBJ2-7
size: NA
length: 14
V: TRBV11-2
DNA: TGTGCCAGCAGTTCCCCCCTGACGGGCTACGAGCAGTACTTC
CDR3: CASSSPLTGYEQYF

D: TRBD1
J: TRBJ1-5
size: NA
length: 14
V: TRBV5-5
DNA: TGTGCCAGCAGCTCAGACAGGGCAGATCAGCCCCAGCATTTT
CDR3: CASSSDRADQPQHF

D: TRBD1
J: TRBJ2-5
size: NA
length: 13
V: TRBV18
DNA: TGTGCCAGCACGCTACAGGGGAAAGAGACCCAGTACTTC
CDR3: CASTLQGKETQYF

D: NA
J: TRBJ2-7
size: once
length: 12
V: TRBV29-1
DNA: TGCAGCGTTGACTCGGGGACATACGAGCAGTACTTC
CDR3: CSVDSGTYEQYF

D: NA
J: TRBJ2-7
size: NA
length: 13
V: TRBV11-1
DNA: TGTGCCAGCACCCTCAGCGGCAGGGGCGAGCAGTACTTC
CDR3: CASTLSGRGEQYF

D: NA
J: TRBJ1-2
size: once
length: 12
V: TRBV9
DNA: TGTGCCAGTAGTGGACAGAACTATGGCTACACCTTC
CDR3: CASSGQNYGYTF

D: TRBD1
J: TRBJ2-1
size: NA
length: 15
V: TRBV5-1
DNA: TGCGCCAGCAGCCCCGGGACAGACACCTACAATGAGCAGTTCTTC
CDR3: CASSPGTDTYNEQFF

D: TRBD1
J: TRBJ2-7
size: once
length: 17
V: TRBV5-8
DNA: TGTGCCAGCAGCTCGCAGACAGGGTATGGAGACCGCTCGGAGCAGTACTTC
CDR3: CASSSQTGYGDRSEQYF

D: NA
J: TRBJ1-2
size: NA
length: 13
V: TRBV28
DNA: TGTGCCAGCAGTGCGAACACAGGCTATGGCTACACCTTC
CDR3: CASSANTGYGYTF

D: NA
J: TRBJ1-2
size: NA
length: 14
V: TRBV6-1
DNA: TGTGCCACCACCGAACATCTACAGGTTTATGGCTACACCTTC
CDR3: CATTEHLQVYGYTF

D: NA
J: TRBJ1-1
size: NA
length: 14
V: TRBV15
DNA: TGTGCCACCAGCAGAGAGGACAGGAACACTGAAGCTTTCTTT
CDR3: CATSREDRNTEAFF

D: NA
J: TRBJ2-7
size: NA
length: 13
V: TRBV5-6
DNA: TGTGCCAGCAGCCGGACAGCCTCCTACGAGCAGTACTTC
CDR3: CASSRTASYEQYF

D: TRBD1
J: TRBJ2-1
size: NA
length: 17
V: TRBV19
DNA: TGTGCCAGTAGTATAGCGGGACAGCGTACTTCCTACAATGAGCAGTTCTTC
CDR3: CASSIAGQRTSYNEQFF